The clone carrying this TCR beta chain was recorded many times. Its target is not known. CDR3 size: 14 residues. Germline V gene lookup returns CDR1 MNHEY and CDR2 SMNVEV (reference sequence). V lost 0 bases and J lost 4, with 9 bases in between. This sample was included in a study of regulatory T cells in long-lasting Graves disease. As for the study in general: Freshly diagnosed Graves' patients had used antithyroid drugs for under 3 months.

Described time point: newly diagnosed GD, antithyroid drugs for less than 3 months. PBMCs were the source of the RNA used for TCR sequencing. HTBI primers from iRepertoire and Arm-PCR of CDR3 regions yielded the TCR beta libraries. Original analysis: In the combined samples, 55 to 75 TRBV and 14 to 15 TRBJ segments were identified. TCRdb independently ran MiXCR on the multiplex PCR reads; one entry per CDR3 protein. These V and J calls originate from TCRdb's pipeline instead of the authors' own analysis. The sample carries approximately 300,000 distinct CDR3 sequences, 15% to 20% recorded once. The study, taken as a whole, reports: With persistent disease, TRBV28, TRBJ1-2 and TRBJ2-5 were the favored segments.

The sequence derives from a female donor with Graves disease. The chain links TRBV27 to TRBJ1-1; maybe TRBD1 (6 bases). Sequencing used peripheral blood mononuclear cells (PBMCs), obtained at new diagnosis, from a patient treated with antithyroid drugs. The DNA for the CDR3 is TGTGCCAGCAGTTTATCGCCACAGGGCACTGAAGCTTTCTTT. Residues: CASSLSPQGTEAFF.